The clone carrying this T cell receptor (beta chain) came up once. Sample-barcoded 5' priming and a J-beta primer mix drove a second PCR of 7 to 11 cycles. One entry per CDR3 protein results from TCRdb running MiXCR on the 5' RACE reads. The sample carries about 720,000 distinct CDR3 sequences, about 20% recorded once. These data are taken from a study of blood T cells in healthy people across ages. The germline gives CDR1 LGHNA, CDR2 YNFKEQ. The J segment lost 4 bases and the V segment lost 5 bases, leaving 6 bases of the junction unmatched. The CDR3 loop spans 16 amino acids. Sequencing used blood. J is TRBJ1-5 and V is TRBV4-2; 12 nucleotides align to TRBD1. The receptor was derived from a man in his 70s in good health. Here the CDR3 DNA reads TGTGCCAGCAGCTACAAGGGACAGGGGGCAAATCAGCCCCAGCATTTT. Translated: CASSYKGQGANQPQHF.